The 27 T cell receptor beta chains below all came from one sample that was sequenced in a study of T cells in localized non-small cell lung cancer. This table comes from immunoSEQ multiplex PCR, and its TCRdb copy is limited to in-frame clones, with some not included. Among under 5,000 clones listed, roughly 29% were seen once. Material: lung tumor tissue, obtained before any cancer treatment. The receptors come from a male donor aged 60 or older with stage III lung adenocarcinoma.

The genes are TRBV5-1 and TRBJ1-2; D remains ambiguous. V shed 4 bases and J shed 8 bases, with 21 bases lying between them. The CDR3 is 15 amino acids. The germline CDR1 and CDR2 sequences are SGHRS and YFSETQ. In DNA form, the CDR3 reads TGCGCCAGCAGCCACCCCGAGGGCGGCTCTGGGGGCTACACCTTC. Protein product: CASSHPEGGSGGYTF. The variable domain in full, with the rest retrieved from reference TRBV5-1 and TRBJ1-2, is KAGVTQTPRYLIKTRGQQVTLSCSPISGHRSVSWYQQTPGQGLQFLFEYFSETQRNKGNFPGRFSGRQFSNSRSEMNVSTLELGDSALYLCASSHPEGGSGGYTFGSGTRLTVV.

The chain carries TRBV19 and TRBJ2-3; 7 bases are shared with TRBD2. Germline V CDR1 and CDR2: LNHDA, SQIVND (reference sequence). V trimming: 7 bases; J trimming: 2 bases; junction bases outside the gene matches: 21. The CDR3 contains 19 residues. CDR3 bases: TGTGCCAGTACGTCCGGGAGGACGGCCCCCGTGGGTGACACAGATACGCAGTATTTT. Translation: CASTSGRTAPVGDTDTQYF.

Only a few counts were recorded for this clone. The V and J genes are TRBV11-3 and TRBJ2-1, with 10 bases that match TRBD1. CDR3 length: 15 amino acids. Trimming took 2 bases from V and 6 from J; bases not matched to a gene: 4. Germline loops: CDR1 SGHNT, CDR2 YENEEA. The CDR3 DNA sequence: TGTGCCAGCAGCTTAAGGGACAGGGGTGGCAATGAGCAGTTCTTC. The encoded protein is CASSLRDRGGNEQFF.

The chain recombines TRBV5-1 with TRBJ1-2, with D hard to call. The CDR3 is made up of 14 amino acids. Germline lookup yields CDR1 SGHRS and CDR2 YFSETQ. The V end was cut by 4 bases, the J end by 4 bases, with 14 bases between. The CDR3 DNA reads TGCGCCAGCAGCCCAGGCCTGTCCGGCTATGGCTACACCTTC. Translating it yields CASSPGLSGYGYTF.

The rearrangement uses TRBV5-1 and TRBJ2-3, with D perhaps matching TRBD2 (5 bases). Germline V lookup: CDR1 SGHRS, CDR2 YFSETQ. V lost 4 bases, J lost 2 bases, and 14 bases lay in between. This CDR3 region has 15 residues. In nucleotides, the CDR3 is TGCGCCAGCAGCGAAGCTAGCACAGACACAGATACGCAGTATTTT. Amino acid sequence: CASSEASTDTDTQYF. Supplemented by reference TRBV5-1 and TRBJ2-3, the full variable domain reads KAGVTQTPRYLIKTRGQQVTLSCSPISGHRSVSWYQQTPGQGLQFLFEYFSETQRNKGNFPGRFSGRQFSNSRSEMNVSTLELGDSALYLCASSEASTDTDTQYFGPGTRLTVL.

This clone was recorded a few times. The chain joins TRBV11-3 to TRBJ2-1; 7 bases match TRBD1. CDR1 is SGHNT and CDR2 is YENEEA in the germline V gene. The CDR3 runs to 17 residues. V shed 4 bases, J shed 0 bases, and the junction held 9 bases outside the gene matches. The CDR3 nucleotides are TGTGCCAGCAGCTCAACTGACCCAGGGGGCTCCTACAATGAGCAGTTCTTC. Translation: CASSSTDPGGSYNEQFF.

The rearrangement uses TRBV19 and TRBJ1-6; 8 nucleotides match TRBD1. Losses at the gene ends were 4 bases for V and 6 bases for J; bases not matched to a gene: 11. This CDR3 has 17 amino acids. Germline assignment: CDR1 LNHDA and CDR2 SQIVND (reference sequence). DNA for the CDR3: TGTGCCAGTAGTACTCGGACAGGGTGGTTTTTTAATTCACCCCTCCACTTT. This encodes CASSTRTGWFFNSPLHF.

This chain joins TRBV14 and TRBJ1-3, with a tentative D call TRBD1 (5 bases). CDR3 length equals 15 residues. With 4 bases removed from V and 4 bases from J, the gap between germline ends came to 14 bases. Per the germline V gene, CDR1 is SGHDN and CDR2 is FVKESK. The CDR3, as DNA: TGTGCCAGCAGCCCAAACAGGCGGGTCGGAAACACCATATATTTT. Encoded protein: CASSPNRRVGNTIYF.

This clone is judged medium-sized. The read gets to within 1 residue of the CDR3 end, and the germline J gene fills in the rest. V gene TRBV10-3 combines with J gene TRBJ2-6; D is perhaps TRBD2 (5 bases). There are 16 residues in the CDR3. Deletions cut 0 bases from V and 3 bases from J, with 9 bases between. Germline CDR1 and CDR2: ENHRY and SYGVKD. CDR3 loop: CAISESRGYGANVLTF. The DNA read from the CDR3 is TGTGCCATCAGTGAGTCAAGAGGGTATGGGGCCAACGTCCTGACT.

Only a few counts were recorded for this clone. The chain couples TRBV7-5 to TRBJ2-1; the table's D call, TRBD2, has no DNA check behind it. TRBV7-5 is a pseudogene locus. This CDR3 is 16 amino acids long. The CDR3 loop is CASSAPGGLRGGEQFF. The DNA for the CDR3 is TGTGCCAGCAGCGCCCCGGGAGGACTCCGCGGGGGTGAGCAGTTCTTC.

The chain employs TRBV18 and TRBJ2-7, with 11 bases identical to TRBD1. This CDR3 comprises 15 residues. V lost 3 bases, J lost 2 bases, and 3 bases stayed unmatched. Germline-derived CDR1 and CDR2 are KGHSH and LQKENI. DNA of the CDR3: TGTGCCAGCTCACCGGGGACAGGGGGAGCCTACGAGCAGTACTTC. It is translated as CASSPGTGGAYEQYF.

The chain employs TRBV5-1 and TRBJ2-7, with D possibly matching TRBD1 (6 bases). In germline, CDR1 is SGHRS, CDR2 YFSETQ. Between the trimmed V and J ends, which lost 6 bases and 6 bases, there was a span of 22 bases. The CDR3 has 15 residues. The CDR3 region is CASKLGAVALTEQYF. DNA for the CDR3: TGCGCCAGCAAGCTGGGGGCAGTGGCCCTTACCGAGCAGTACTTC.

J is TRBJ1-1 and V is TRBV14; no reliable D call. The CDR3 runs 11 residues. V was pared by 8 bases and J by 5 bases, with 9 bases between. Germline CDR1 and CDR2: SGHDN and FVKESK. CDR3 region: CASSPGTEAFF. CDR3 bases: TGTGCCAGCTCACCGGGTACTGAAGCTTTCTTT.

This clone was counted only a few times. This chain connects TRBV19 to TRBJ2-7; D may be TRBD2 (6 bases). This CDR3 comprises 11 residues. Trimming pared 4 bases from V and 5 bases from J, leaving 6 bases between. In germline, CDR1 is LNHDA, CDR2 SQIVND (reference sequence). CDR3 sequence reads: CASSRGDEQYF. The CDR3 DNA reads TGTGCCAGTAGTAGGGGGGACGAGCAGTACTTC.

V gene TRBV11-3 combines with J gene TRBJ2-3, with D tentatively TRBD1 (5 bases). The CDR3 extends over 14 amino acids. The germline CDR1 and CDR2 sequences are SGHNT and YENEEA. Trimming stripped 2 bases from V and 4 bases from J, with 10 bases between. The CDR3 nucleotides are TGTGCCAGCAGCTTAACCAGGGATCCAGATACGCAGTATTTT. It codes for CASSLTRDPDTQYF.

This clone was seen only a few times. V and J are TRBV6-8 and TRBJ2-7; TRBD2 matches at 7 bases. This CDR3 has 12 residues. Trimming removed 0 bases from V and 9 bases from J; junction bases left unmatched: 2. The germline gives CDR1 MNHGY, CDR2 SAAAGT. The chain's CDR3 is CASSYSSGAQYF. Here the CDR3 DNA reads TGTGCCAGCAGTTACTCAAGCGGGGCGCAGTACTTC.

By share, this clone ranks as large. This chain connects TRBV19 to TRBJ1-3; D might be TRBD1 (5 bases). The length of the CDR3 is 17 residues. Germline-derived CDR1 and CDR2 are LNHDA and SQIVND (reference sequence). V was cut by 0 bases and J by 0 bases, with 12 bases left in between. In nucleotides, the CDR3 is TGTGCCAGTAGTATAGATTGGGACGGTTACTCTGGAAACACCATATATTTT. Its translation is CASSIDWDGYSGNTIYF.

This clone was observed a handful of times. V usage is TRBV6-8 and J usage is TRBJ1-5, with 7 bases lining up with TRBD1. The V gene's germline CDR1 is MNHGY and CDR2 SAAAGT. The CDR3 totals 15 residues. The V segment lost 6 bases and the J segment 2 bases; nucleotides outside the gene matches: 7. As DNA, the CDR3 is TGTGCCAGCAGCTTAGGGGGCGCGGGCAATCAGCCCCAGCATTTT. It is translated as CASSLGGAGNQPQHF.

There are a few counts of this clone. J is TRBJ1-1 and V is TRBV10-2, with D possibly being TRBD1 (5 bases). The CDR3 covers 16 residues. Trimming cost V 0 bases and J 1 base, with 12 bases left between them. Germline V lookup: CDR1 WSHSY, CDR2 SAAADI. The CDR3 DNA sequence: TGCGCCAGCAGTGAGTCGGTCCGGGGCAAGAACACTGAAGCTTTCTTT. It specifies CASSESVRGKNTEAFF.

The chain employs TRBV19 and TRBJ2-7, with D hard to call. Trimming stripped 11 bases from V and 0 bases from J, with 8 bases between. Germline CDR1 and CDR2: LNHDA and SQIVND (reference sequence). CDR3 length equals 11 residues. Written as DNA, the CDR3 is TGTGCCTCCAGAGGCTCCTACGAGCAGTACTTC. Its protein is CASRGSYEQYF.

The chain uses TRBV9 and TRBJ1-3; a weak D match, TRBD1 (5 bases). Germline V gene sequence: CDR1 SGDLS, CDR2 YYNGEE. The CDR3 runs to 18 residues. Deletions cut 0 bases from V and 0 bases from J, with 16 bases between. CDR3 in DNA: TGTGCCAGCAGCGTAGTTCCCTTTACAGGAACCTCTGGAAACACCATATATTTT. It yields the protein CASSVVPFTGTSGNTIYF. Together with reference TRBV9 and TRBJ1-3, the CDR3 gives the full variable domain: DSGVTQTPKHLITATGQRVTLRCSPRSGDLSVYWYQQSLDQGLQFLIQYYNGEERAKGNILERFSAQQFPDLHSELNLSSLELGDSALYFCASSVVPFTGTSGNTIYFGEGSWLTVV.

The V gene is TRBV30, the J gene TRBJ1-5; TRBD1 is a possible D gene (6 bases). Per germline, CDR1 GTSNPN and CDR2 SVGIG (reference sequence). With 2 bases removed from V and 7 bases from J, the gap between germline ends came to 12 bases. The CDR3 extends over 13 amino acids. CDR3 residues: CAWSKGGLQPQHF. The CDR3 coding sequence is TGTGCCTGGAGTAAAGGGGGGCTCCAGCCCCAGCATTTT.

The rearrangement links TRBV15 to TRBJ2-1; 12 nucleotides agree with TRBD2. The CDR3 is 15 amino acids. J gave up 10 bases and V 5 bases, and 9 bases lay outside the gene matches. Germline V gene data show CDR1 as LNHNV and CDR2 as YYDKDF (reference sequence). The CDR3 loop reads CATSGWTSGAQEQFF. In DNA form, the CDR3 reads TGTGCCACCAGCGGATGGACTAGCGGGGCGCAGGAGCAGTTCTTC.

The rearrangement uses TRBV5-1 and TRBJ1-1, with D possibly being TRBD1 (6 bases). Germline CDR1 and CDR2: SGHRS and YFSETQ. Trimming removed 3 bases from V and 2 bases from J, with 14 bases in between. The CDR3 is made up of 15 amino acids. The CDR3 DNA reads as TGCGCCAGCAGCTGGACGGACAGCCTAAACACTGAAGCTTTCTTT. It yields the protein CASSWTDSLNTEAFF.

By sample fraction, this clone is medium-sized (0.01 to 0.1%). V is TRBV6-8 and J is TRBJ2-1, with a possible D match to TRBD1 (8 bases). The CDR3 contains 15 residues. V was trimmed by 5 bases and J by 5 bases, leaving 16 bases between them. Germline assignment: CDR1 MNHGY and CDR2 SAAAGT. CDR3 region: CASSRTGRGNNEQFF. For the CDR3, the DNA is TGTGCCAGCAGTCGGACAGGGAGGGGGAACAATGAGCAGTTCTTC.

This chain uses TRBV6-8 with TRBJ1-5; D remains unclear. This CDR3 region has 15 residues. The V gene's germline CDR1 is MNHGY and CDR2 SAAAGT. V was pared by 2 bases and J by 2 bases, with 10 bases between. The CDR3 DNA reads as TGTGCCAGCAGTTACGCTTCAAACGGCAATCAGCCCCAGCATTTT. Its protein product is CASSYASNGNQPQHF.

DNA of the CDR3: TGTGCCAGCTCACCACGCGGAAGTAGAGACAATGAGCAGTTCTTC. Translation: CASSPRGSRDNEQFF. The chain carries TRBV18 and TRBJ2-1, with D hard to call. From germline, CDR1 is KGHSH and CDR2 LQKENI. With 1 base removed from V and 5 bases from J, the gap between germline ends came to 12 bases. CDR3 length equals 15 residues.